These T cell receptor beta chains were read from a single sample in a study of cytomegalovirus exposure and HLA in healthy donors. Libraries were prepared by immunoSEQ multiplex PCR; TCRdb keeps only in-frame clonotypes and omits some of them. The sample carries hundreds of thousands of clones, roughly 83% recorded once. Sequencing was carried out using PBMCs. The receptors shown here come from a boy aged 2 to 10 in good health and CMV-seronegative. Both conserved end residues are part of each CDR3. The D gene is left open where the match is weak. Expanded clones are given a class, and other clones once, few, many or no size at all.

length	size	V	D	J	CDR3	DNA
12	once	TRBV29-1	NA	TRBJ2-7	CSVEKGAGEQYF	TGCAGCGTTGAGAAGGGGGCGGGAGAGCAGTACTTC
13	NA	TRBV9	NA	TRBJ1-1	CASSPIGSSEAFF	TGTGCCAGCAGCCCCATCGGGAGTTCTGAAGCTTTCTTT
15	NA	TRBV18	NA	TRBJ2-2	CASSPQVANTGELFF	TGTGCCAGCTCACCACAAGTAGCGAACACCGGGGAGCTGTTTTTT
15	NA	TRBV9	TRBD1	TRBJ2-7	CASSVDARGPYEQYF	TGTGCCAGCAGCGTAGACGCCAGGGGGCCCTACGAGCAGTACTTC
15	NA	TRBV2	NA	TRBJ2-7	CASKRGSNPQEVQYF	TGTGCCAGCAAACGGGGAAGTAACCCCCAGGAAGTGCAGTACTTC
15	NA	TRBV4-1	NA	TRBJ2-7	CASSQDGIGGREQYF	TGCGCCAGCAGCCAAGATGGGATTGGAGGGCGCGAGCAGTACTTC
12	NA	TRBV6-1	TRBD1	TRBJ2-1	CASSDDRGGQFF	TGTGCCAGCAGTGACGACAGGGGGGGGCAGTTCTTC
14	once	TRBV9	NA	TRBJ1-3	CASSVDSSGNTIYF	TGTGCCAGCAGCGTTGACAGCTCTGGAAACACCATATATTTT
13	NA	TRBV5-5	NA	TRBJ1-2	CASSLGGAYGYTF	TGTGCCAGCAGTTTAGGGGGAGCCTATGGCTACACCTTC
14	few	TRBV29-1	TRBD1	TRBJ1-1	CSVEDTGGLTEAFF	TGCAGCGTTGAAGATACAGGGGGCCTCACTGAAGCTTTCTTT
13	NA	TRBV2	TRBD1	TRBJ2-1	CARTTGSYNEQFF	TGTGCCAGAACGACAGGGAGCTACAATGAGCAGTTCTTC
16	NA	TRBV18	TRBD1	TRBJ1-3	CASSPGTGLGGNTIYF	TGTGCCAGCTCACCAGGGACAGGCCTGGGGGGAAACACCATATATTTT
14	NA	TRBV30	TRBD2	TRBJ2-5	CAWSKRRLAAFGYF	TGTGCCTGGAGTAAAAGGAGACTAGCGGCTTTCGGGTACTTC
12	NA	TRBV15	NA	TRBJ2-1	CATTRSYNEQFF	TGTGCCACCACACGCAGCTACAATGAGCAGTTCTTC
16	NA	TRBV7-6	NA	TRBJ1-6	CASSPVTGSYNSPLHF	TGTGCCAGCAGCCCTGTGACAGGTTCCTATAATTCACCCCTCCACTTT
16	NA	TRBV16	TRBD1	TRBJ1-2	CASSPRDRVDLGGYTF	TGTGCCAGCAGCCCCCGGGACAGGGTGGATTTAGGCGGCTACACCTTC
15	NA	TRBV4-1	TRBD2	TRBJ2-3	CAIRAGVTSTDTQYF	TGCGCCATCAGAGCGGGGGTGACTAGCACAGATACGCAGTATTTT
18	NA	TRBV7-4	NA	TRBJ1-1	CASSLKGGGGGKNTEAFF	TGTGCCAGCAGCTTAAAAGGCGGTGGAGGTGGCAAAAACACTGAAGCTTTCTTT
14	NA	TRBV30	NA	TRBJ2-5	CAWSIAGSTETQYF	TGTGCCTGGAGTATCGCGGGGTCTACAGAGACCCAGTACTTC
16	NA	TRBV9	TRBD2	TRBJ2-1	CASSVGAGASRNEQFF	TGTGCCAGCAGCGTAGGGGCGGGAGCTAGTAGGAATGAGCAGTTCTTC
16	NA	TRBV9	TRBD2	TRBJ2-1	CASSVPGGGSYNEQFF	TGTGCCAGCAGCGTTCCTGGGGGGGGCTCCTACAATGAGCAGTTCTTC
15	few	TRBV30	TRBD2	TRBJ2-1	CAWSPSGSLRGGQFF	TGTGCCTGGAGTCCTAGCGGGAGCCTGAGGGGTGGGCAGTTCTTC
14	NA	TRBV9	NA	TRBJ1-3	CASSVDGSGNTIYF	TGTGCCAGCAGCGTAGACGGCTCTGGAAACACCATATATTTT
15	few	TRBV11-3	TRBD2	TRBJ2-1	CASSLFAGVMNEQFF	TGTGCCAGCAGCTTATTTGCGGGAGTCATGAATGAGCAGTTCTTC
15	NA	TRBV12-5	TRBD2	TRBJ2-3	CASGTGSGHADTQYF	TGTGCTAGTGGCACAGGTAGCGGGCACGCAGATACGCAGTATTTT
15	NA	TRBV6-6	NA	TRBJ2-1	CASSYNAASWNEQFF	TGTGCCAGCAGTTACAACGCGGCATCTTGGAATGAGCAGTTCTTC
13	once	TRBV30	NA	TRBJ2-1	CAWVDPRGNEQFF	TGTGCCTGGGTGGACCCTAGGGGCAATGAGCAGTTCTTC
13	NA	TRBV13	TRBD1	TRBJ2-5	CASSTGTEETQYF	TGTGCCAGCAGCACCGGGACAGAAGAGACCCAGTACTTC
14	NA	TRBV6-4	TRBD1	TRBJ2-2	CASSGTGETGELFF	TGTGCCAGCAGTGGGACAGGGGAAACCGGGGAGCTGTTTTTT
14	NA	TRBV6-6	TRBD1	TRBJ2-7	CASNPGQSSSEQYF	TGTGCCAGCAACCCGGGACAGTCCTCCTCCGAGCAGTACTTC
16	NA	TRBV5-1	NA	TRBJ1-2	CASSLVSRDIVHGYTF	TGCGCCAGCAGCTTGGTTAGCCGGGACATAGTTCATGGCTACACCTTC
15	NA	TRBV27	TRBD1	TRBJ2-7	CASCGLIGGCLEQYF	TGTGCCAGCTGTGGGTTGATAGGGGGCTGCCTCGAGCAGTACTTC
15	NA	TRBV5-1	TRBD1	TRBJ2-3	CASSFVGQGPDTQYF	TGCGCCAGCAGTTTCGTAGGACAGGGCCCAGATACGCAGTATTTT
11	NA	TRBV30	NA	TRBJ2-5	CAWGQQETQYF	TGTGCCTGGGGACAGCAAGAGACCCAGTACTTC
14	NA	TRBV18	TRBD1	TRBJ1-2	CASSLETGEDGYTF	TGTGCCAGCTCATTGGAGACAGGGGAGGATGGCTACACCTTC
16	once	TRBV30	NA	TRBJ2-7	CAWSLDGGAIPYEQYF	TGTGCCTGGAGTCTCGATGGGGGGGCGATCCCCTACGAGCAGTACTTC
14	NA	TRBV7-3	NA	TRBJ1-3	CASSLTGAGNTIYF	TGTGCCAGCAGCTTAACAGGGGCTGGAAACACCATATATTTT
16	NA	TRBV14	TRBD2	TRBJ2-7	CASSQVGLAGSYEQYF	TGTGCCAGCAGCCAAGTAGGGCTAGCGGGTTCCTACGAGCAGTACTTC
12	NA	TRBV9	TRBD2	TRBJ2-1	CASSLTGGEQFF	TGTGCCAGCAGTCTTACGGGAGGGGAGCAGTTCTTC
16	once	TRBV9	TRBD2	TRBJ2-3	CASSASAGGQADTQYF	TGTGCCAGCAGCGCCTCAGCGGGGGGGCAGGCAGATACGCAGTATTTT
10	once	TRBV30	NA	TRBJ1-2	CAWSNPSATF	TGTGCCTGGAGTAACCCGTCCGCGACCTTC
13	NA	TRBV11-1	NA	TRBJ2-7	CASSSQLAYEQYF	TGTGCCAGCAGCTCCCAACTAGCATACGAGCAGTACTTC
10	NA	TRBV20-1	TRBD2	TRBJ2-1	CSAGGTSGFF	TGCAGTGCTGGTGGGACTAGCGGGTTCTTC
17	NA	TRBV7-8	NA	TRBJ2-6	CASSRTDGQSGANVLTF	TGTGCCAGCAGCCGGACAGACGGACAATCTGGGGCCAACGTCCTGACTTTC
16	NA	TRBV13	NA	TRBJ2-1	CASSLFEGLSYNEQFF	TGTGCCAGCAGCTTATTCGAGGGCCTCAGCTACAATGAGCAGTTCTTC
14	NA	TRBV7-2	NA	TRBJ2-1	CASSLAFSYNEQFF	TGTGCCAGCAGCTTAGCCTTCTCCTACAATGAGCAGTTCTTC
14	NA	TRBV6-1	NA	TRBJ1-2	CASSEELHTYGYTF	TGTGCCAGCAGTGAAGAACTCCATACCTATGGCTACACCTTC
14	NA	TRBV7-8	TRBD1	TRBJ1-4	CASSLYRGNEKLFF	TGTGCCAGCAGCTTGTACAGGGGTAATGAAAAACTGTTTTTT
14	once	TRBV12-5	TRBD1	TRBJ2-7	CASGGDRVPYEQYF	TGTGCTAGTGGCGGGGACAGGGTGCCCTACGAGCAGTACTTC
16	NA	TRBV29-1	TRBD2	TRBJ2-3	CSVGPGGGGAPDTQYF	TGCAGCGTTGGCCCGGGGGGGGGAGGTGCCCCAGATACGCAGTATTTT
15	NA	TRBV19	TRBD2	TRBJ2-2	CASSIAGVVTGELFF	TGTGCCAGTAGTATTGCGGGAGTAGTCACCGGGGAGCTGTTTTTT
16	NA	TRBV30	NA	TRBJ2-1	CAWSLTGVLSYNEQFF	TGTGCCTGGAGTCTTACCGGGGTATTATCCTACAATGAGCAGTTCTTC
15	NA	TRBV5-1	TRBD1	TRBJ1-2	CASSSDRPAYYGYTF	TGCGCCAGCAGCTCGGACAGGCCGGCCTACTATGGCTACACCTTC